Included here is one T cell receptor beta chain sequence, with context. Its cognate antigen is unknown. Any gene name here is a mouse gene name. The sequence runs out 4 residues before the end of the CDR3; the remainder is reconstructed from the germline J gene. Between the trimmed V and J ends, which lost 1 base and 1 base, there was a span of 9 bases. Germline CDR1 reads LGHNA; CDR2 reads YNLKQL (reference sequence). CDR3 length equals 15 residues. These data originate in a study of CD8+ T cells in alopecia areata. Overall study context: Skin grafts from roughly 6-12-month-old C3H/HeJ donors with spontaneous alopecia were placed on 7-10-week-old female C3H/HeJ mice.

RNA extraction was followed by reverse transcription into cDNA, which acted as the sequencing template. Some clones are missing from TCRdb's copy, which holds only in-frame ones; the method was immunoSEQ multiplex PCR. The sample holds 200,000 to 300,000 clones, and no clone turns up only once. Study-wide findings and caveats: Clonality exceeded that of normal scalp in lesional scalp, most notably in alopecia totalis/universalis.

Markers used for sorting pooled cutaneous lymph node cells were CD4, CD8alpha, NKG2D, NKG2ACE and others. V usage is TRBV5 and J usage is TRBJ2-5; D might be TRBD2 (6 bases). Sequencing was done on a sample of CD4+ T cells sorted from a lymph node. The sequence was obtained from a C3H/HeJ mouse with alopecia areata. MHC haplotype: H2-k. The CDR3 DNA, read in part, is TGTGCCAGCAGCCAAGGTCTGGGGTACCAAGAC. Encoded protein: CASSQGLGYQD. The entire CDR3 protein reads CASSQGLGYQDTQYF.